This T cell receptor beta chain was identified in a study of blood T cell repertoires in COVID-19. Study-level background: Sample material is recorded as cDNA or gDNA derived from T cells, B-cell-depleted T cells, or PBMCs.

How the authors handled the data: Counts of nucleated cells, estimated from reference gene primer amplification, were obtained. Assay used: immunoSEQ multiplex PCR; TCRdb lists only in-frame clones, some missing. D and trimming were read from the DNA, whereas the V and J calls and clone size are those reported in that table. The profile shows 240,000 or so clones, roughly 87% of them singletons. The material sequenced was peripheral blood. This receptor was identified in a man in his 60s who had recovered from COVID-19.

This CDR3 reads CASSVSPGQGETQYF. The CDR3, as DNA: TGTGCCAGCAGCGTGTCCCCAGGACAGGGTGAGACCCAGTACTTC. V and J are TRBV9 and TRBJ2-5, with TRBD1 identical over 8 bases. The CDR3 totals 15 residues. The germline gives CDR1 SGDLS, CDR2 YYNGEE. The trim removed 2 bases at V and 5 bases at J, leaving 8 bases unmatched.